This entry concerns a single T cell receptor (beta chain). The V and J ends lost 6 bases and 9 bases respectively, with 15 bases between them. Looked up from germline, CDR1 is MNHEY and CDR2 is SMNVEV (reference sequence). This CDR3 is built from 13 residues. The data were taken from a study of blood T cell repertoires in COVID-19. Study at large: Sources were T cells, B-cell-depleted T cells, or PBMCs; the material itself was cDNA or gDNA.

Repertoires were generated with immunoSEQ multiplex PCR, while TCRdb's copy carries only in-frame clones and drops some. Here the sample spans 150,000 to 200,000 clones, around nine tenths being singletons. The chain has TRBV27 and TRBJ1-5, with D hard to call. The sample was peripheral blood. This receptor was identified in a man between 70 and 80 years old with acute or convalescent COVID-19. CDR3 sequence reads: CASSPGRGRPQHF. The CDR3, as DNA: TGTGCCAGCAGCCCCGGCCGAGGGAGGCCCCAGCATTTT.